One sample yielded the 25 T cell receptor beta chains listed below, sequenced in a study of blood T cell repertoires in COVID-19 (dated by TCRdb to between 2020 and 2021). The library was generated by the immunoSEQ multiplex PCR assay. Entries here come from immuneACCESS through TCRdb and include only in-frame sequences with V and J called. Some clones fail to appear in such tables; in the studies checked, an unresolved V gene covers under half of the shortfall, and the cause of the remainder is unknown. The sample profile shows 250,000 to 350,000 clones; about 90% of them were found once. The top ten clones comprise approximately 6.5% of the sample. Sample: peripheral blood. All receptors come from a woman in her fifties or sixties with COVID-19, enrolled during active disease.

The V gene is TRBV18, the J gene TRBJ2-1; TRBD2 matches at 12 bases. CDR3 size: 20 residues. The junction had 17 bases not matched to a gene; V was cut back by 1 base and J by 7 bases. Looked up from germline, CDR1 is KGHSH and CDR2 is LQKENI. CDR3 DNA sequence: TGTGCCAGCTCACCACTGGCACTAGCGGGAGGCCCCCAGGTGAGGAATGAGCAGTTCTTC. Translated: CASSPLALAGGPQVRNEQFF.

V is TRBV5-4 and J is TRBJ2-4; D is uncertain. The V end was cut by 0 bases, the J end by 7 bases, with 8 bases between. The CDR3 contains 13 residues. The V gene's germline CDR1 is SGHNT and CDR2 YYREEE (reference sequence). CDR3 nucleotide sequence: TGTGCCAGCAGCTTGGGTTCGCAGAACATTCAGTACTTC. Translated: CASSLGSQNIQYF.

J is TRBJ2-7 and V is TRBV6-5; tentative D call: TRBD1 (8 bases). The V gene lost 4 bases and the J gene lost 3 bases, with 16 bases spanning the gap. This CDR3 has 15 amino acids. Germline loops: CDR1 MNHEY, CDR2 SVGAGI. The CDR3 loop reads CASSFGQGGGYEQYF. The CDR3, as DNA: TGTGCCAGCAGTTTTGGACAGGGAGGGGGCTACGAGCAGTACTTC.

The CDR3 region has the DNA TGTGCTAGTGGGGACGAGGACAGGGCTGGCTACACCTTC. Translating it yields CASGDEDRAGYTF. The V gene is TRBV12-5, the J gene TRBJ1-2, with 8 nucleotides matching TRBD1. The CDR3 length is 13 residues. Trimming removed 6 bases from V and 7 bases from J; junction bases left unmatched: 7. Per the germline V gene, CDR1 is LGHNT and CDR2 is FRNRAP. The full variable domain, in which reference TRBV12-5 and TRBJ1-2 provide the parts outside the CDR3, is DARVTQTPRHKVTEMGQEVTMRCQPILGHNTVFWYRQTMMQGLELLAYFRNRAPLDDSGMPKDRFSAEMPDATLATLKIQPSEPRDSAVYFCASGDEDRAGYTFGSGTRLTVV.

J is TRBJ1-2 and V is TRBV24-1, with 9 positions matching TRBD1. Germline-derived CDR1 and CDR2 are KGHDR and SFDVKD. Trimming cost V 9 bases and J 2 bases; bases outside gene matches: 3. The CDR3 loop spans 13 amino acids. Written as DNA, the CDR3 is TGTGCCACCGGGACAGGGCGGAACTATGGCTACACCTTC. Translated, it gives CATGTGRNYGYTF.

This clone turned up a few times. V is TRBV28 and J is TRBJ1-6; 7 bases map to TRBD1. This CDR3 region has 14 residues. The V gene's germline CDR1 is MDHEN and CDR2 SYDVKM. Losses at the gene ends were 7 bases for V and 6 bases for J; bases not matched to a gene: 6. The CDR3 DNA sequence: TGTGCCAGCATGCCGGGACAGATTAATTCACCCCTCCACTTT. As protein: CASMPGQINSPLHF.

In nucleotides, the CDR3 is TGTGCCAGCAGCCGGGACATCAGCACAGATACGCAGTATTTT. This codes for CASSRDISTDTQYF. V gene TRBV5-6 combines with J gene TRBJ2-3; maybe TRBD1 (6 bases). This CDR3 has 14 amino acids. Trimming removed 4 bases from V and 0 bases from J, with 9 bases in between. CDR1 is SGHDT and CDR2 is YYEEEE in the germline V gene.

This clone is a singleton in its sample. This chain links TRBV2 with TRBJ2-5; D may be TRBD1 (6 bases). The CDR3 totals 12 residues. The V end lost 11 bases, the J end lost 2 bases, and 12 bases lay between the germline ends. The germline V gene encodes CDR1 SNHLY and CDR2 FYNNEI. The CDR3 spells CAGSTGQETQYF. DNA for the CDR3: TGTGCCGGTTCGACAGGTCAAGAGACCCAGTACTTC.

The rearrangement joins TRBV5-1 to TRBJ2-7; a possible D gene is TRBD1 (5 bases). The length of the CDR3 is 15 residues. Trimming shortened V by 1 base and J by 1 base, and 12 bases separated the two germline ends. Germline-derived CDR1 and CDR2 are SGHRS and YFSETQ. The CDR3 spells CASSLFTQESYEQYF. In nucleotides, the CDR3 is TGCGCCAGCAGCTTGTTCACACAGGAATCCTACGAGCAGTACTTC.

The rearrangement joins TRBV27 to TRBJ1-3, with a weak D call TRBD1 (6 bases). The germline V and J ends were trimmed by 4 bases and 4 bases, with 8 bases remaining between them. CDR1 MNHEY and CDR2 SMNVEV come from the germline V gene (reference sequence). This CDR3 is 13 amino acids long. Here the CDR3 reads CASSYREGNTIYF. CDR3 coding DNA: TGTGCCAGCAGTTACAGGGAGGGAAACACCATATATTTT.

This chain links TRBV11-1 with TRBJ2-5, with a weak D call TRBD2 (6 bases). The CDR3 has 14 residues. Trimming removed 1 base from V and 7 bases from J, with 13 bases in between. Germline CDR1 reads SGHAT; CDR2 reads FQDESV (reference sequence). CDR3 sequence reads: CASSLDFRAGTQYF. The DNA for the CDR3 is TGTGCCAGCAGCTTAGATTTTCGAGCGGGGACCCAGTACTTC.

The chain recombines TRBV5-1 with TRBJ2-7; 10 bases match TRBD1. The germline gives CDR1 SGHRS, CDR2 YFSETQ. The ends lost 0 bases at V and 3 bases at J; junction bases unmatched: 3. CDR3 length equals 15 residues. The CDR3, as DNA: TGCGCCAGCAGCTTGGGGGGGACAGGGGTCTACGAGCAGTACTTC. Translation gives CASSLGGTGVYEQYF.

The DNA for the CDR3 is TGTGCCAGCAGTCCATGGACAGGGGGCAGTGAAAAACTGTTTTTT. Amino acid sequence: CASSPWTGGSEKLFF. The chain uses TRBV6-5 and TRBJ1-4, with 11 nucleotides matching TRBD1. The junction had 6 bases not matched to a gene; V was cut back by 5 bases and J by 7 bases. This CDR3 has 15 amino acids. The V gene's germline CDR1 is MNHEY and CDR2 SVGAGI.

This chain joins TRBV19 and TRBJ1-1; D unclear. The CDR3 loop spans 13 amino acids. The germline gives CDR1 LNHDA, CDR2 SQIVND (reference sequence). Trimming removed 7 bases at V and 8 bases at J, with 17 bases between. The CDR3 region is CASTPSIAVEAFF. In DNA, the CDR3 is TGTGCCAGTACCCCCAGTATCGCGGTCGAAGCTTTCTTT.

V gene TRBV7-3 combines with J gene TRBJ2-7; D perhaps matches TRBD2 (5 bases). Trimming removed 2 bases from V and 0 bases from J, with 8 bases in between. This CDR3 contains 14 residues. Germline-derived CDR1 and CDR2 are SGHTA and FQGTGA. In nucleotides, the CDR3 is TGTGCCAGCAGCTTAGACGGGGTCTCCTACGAGCAGTACTTC. Translation gives CASSLDGVSYEQYF.

The chain uses TRBV2 and TRBJ2-7; 7 nucleotides match TRBD2. Trimming cost V 8 bases and J 5 bases; bases outside gene matches: 9. The CDR3 extends over 13 amino acids. Germline V gives CDR1 SNHLY, CDR2 FYNNEI. The CDR3 DNA reads as TGTGCCAGCGGGGGGGAGTTTTCGGACGAGCAGTACTTC. Translation gives CASGGEFSDEQYF.

The V gene is TRBV11-2, the J gene TRBJ1-4, with 7 bases matching TRBD1. This CDR3 is built from 15 residues. With V trimmed by 5 bases and J by 8 bases, 11 bases remained unmatched. The germline gives CDR1 SGHAT, CDR2 FQNNGV. The CDR3 sequence is CASSGHRGDGEKLFF. CDR3 bases: TGTGCCAGCAGCGGGCACAGGGGCGATGGGGAAAAACTGTTTTTT.

This chain uses TRBV7-9 with TRBJ2-2; TRBD1 is a possible D gene (6 bases). Germline values: CDR1 SEHNR, CDR2 FQNEAQ (reference sequence). The CDR3 contains 12 residues. Trimming took 9 bases from V and 1 from J, leaving 6 bases between them. In nucleotides, the CDR3 is TGTGCCAGGGGACAGAACACCGGGGAGCTGTTTTTT. This translates into CARGQNTGELFF. Filled out from reference TRBV7-9 and TRBJ2-2, the complete variable domain reads DTGVSQNPRHKITKRGQNVTFRCDPISEHNRLYWYRQTLGQGPEFLTYFQNEAQLEKSRLLSDRFSAERPKGSFSTLEIQRTEQGDSAMYLCARGQNTGELFFGEGSRLTVL.

This chain links TRBV29-1 with TRBJ2-1; 10 nucleotides agree with TRBD2. Germline values: CDR1 SQVTM, CDR2 ANQGSEA. Trimming took 6 bases from V and 3 from J; bases not matched to a gene: 17. The CDR3 length is 18 residues. In nucleotides, the CDR3 is TGCAGCGTGGGCCCCGAGCTAGCGGGAGTGAGTGTCTACAATGAGCAGTTCTTC. Residues: CSVGPELAGVSVYNEQFF.

The chain recombines TRBV10-3 with TRBJ1-1, with TRBD1 matching 9 bases. Germline assignment: CDR1 ENHRY and CDR2 SYGVKD. J lost 5 bases, V lost 6 bases, and 7 bases had no gene match. This CDR3 is built from 14 residues. The CDR3 coding sequence is TGTGCCATCAGGGAGGGACAGGGAGGGACTGAAGCTTTCTTT. Its translation: CAIREGQGGTEAFF.

The rearrangement uses TRBV7-2 and TRBJ1-2, with D possibly TRBD1 on 6 matching bases. Germline CDR1 reads SGHTA; CDR2 reads FQGNSA. This CDR3 is built from 14 residues. V lost 5 bases and J 7 bases, leaving 17 bases between the germline ends. The CDR3, as DNA: TGTGCCAGCAGCCCGATGGGGGGGCAAGGTGGCTACACCTTC. Its translation: CASSPMGGQGGYTF.

This chain links TRBV27 with TRBJ1-5, with D perhaps matching TRBD1 (6 bases). This CDR3 comprises 14 residues. CDR1 and CDR2 from the germline V gene are MNHEY and SMNVEV (reference sequence). Trimming took off 5 bases at V and 10 bases at J, with 18 bases between the two ends. For the CDR3, the DNA is TGTGCCAGCAGTCCACAGGGTCCGGCCCACCCCCAGCATTTT. The encoded protein is CASSPQGPAHPQHF.

This clone was recorded a few times. The chain links TRBV7-6 to TRBJ2-7; TRBD2 agrees at 10 bases. The CDR3 is 15 residues long. V shed 5 bases and J 5 bases; nucleotides not matched to a gene: 9. The germline CDR1 and CDR2 sequences are SGHVS and FNYEAQ. This CDR3 reads CASSPGASGSHEQYF. The CDR3 DNA follows: TGTGCCAGCAGCCCCGGAGCTAGCGGGAGTCACGAGCAGTACTTC.

V and J are TRBV5-1 and TRBJ2-2, with D possibly being TRBD2 (5 bases). V lost 4 bases and J lost 12, with 28 bases in between. Germline loops: CDR1 SGHRS, CDR2 YFSETQ. The CDR3 contains 17 residues. CDR3 bases: TGCGCCAGCAGCCCGAGTCCCCGGGGAGCTGTTTCGATACAGCTGTTTTTT. Its protein is CASSPSPRGAVSIQLFF.

Turning to this clone: The same CDR3 also results from other DNA sequences found in this sample. The chain recombines TRBV5-4 with TRBJ2-1; D remains ambiguous. Trimming shortened V by 0 bases and J by 0 bases, and 7 bases separated the two germline ends. CDR3 size: 15 residues. Germline CDR1 SGHNT, CDR2 YYREEE (reference sequence). CDR3 in DNA: TGTGCCAGCAGCTTGGGAGCAGGCTCCTACAATGAGCAGTTCTTC. Translation gives CASSLGAGSYNEQFF. The variable domain in full, with the rest retrieved from reference TRBV5-4 and TRBJ2-1, is ETGVTQSPTHLIKTRGQQVTLRCSSQSGHNTVSWYQQALGQGPQFIFQYYREEENGRGNFPPRFSGLQFPNYSSELNVNALELDDSALYLCASSLGAGSYNEQFFGPGTRLTVL.